Shown below are 12 T cell receptor beta chains from a single sample sequenced in a study of T cells in pancreatic ductal adenocarcinoma. Produced via immunoSEQ multiplex PCR; TCRdb's table is partial and in-frame only. Altogether some 16,000 clones are present, around nine tenths being singletons, with the ten largest covering approximately 16%. Selected pancreatic ductal adenocarcinoma patients had undergone surgery without neoadjuvant therapy. The sample consisted of PBMCs. The receptor source for this set is a human donor with pancreatic ductal adenocarcinoma.

The CDR3 DNA sequence: TGTGCCTGGAGTTCAGGGGTCAGCTCCTACAATGAGCAGTTCTTC. As protein: CAWSSGVSSYNEQFF. The rearrangement links TRBV30 to TRBJ2-1, with a tentative D call TRBD1 (6 bases). The V end lost 2 bases, the J end lost 0 bases, and 11 bases lay between the germline ends. CDR1 and CDR2 (germline): GTSNPN, SVGIG (reference sequence). This CDR3 spans 15 amino acids.

The rearrangement joins TRBV7-2 to TRBJ2-1; 15 bases are a match to TRBD2. Germline CDR1 reads SGHTA; CDR2 reads FQGNSA. CDR3 length equals 20 residues. Trimming cost V 0 bases and J 2 bases; bases outside gene matches: 8. The CDR3 loop reads CASSLAGTSGRIVAYNEQFF. CDR3 DNA: TGTGCCAGCAGCTTAGCGGGGACTAGCGGGAGGATCGTCGCCTACAATGAGCAGTTCTTC.

This chain connects TRBV4-3 to TRBJ2-2; 7 bases are shared with TRBD1. Germline CDR1 reads LGHNA; CDR2 reads YSLEER. This CDR3 is 17 amino acids long. V lost 2 bases to trimming and J lost 0 bases; unmatched junction nucleotides: 6. The CDR3 region is CASSQLPGQTNTGELFF. CDR3 nucleotide sequence: TGCGCCAGCAGCCAATTACCGGGACAGACGAACACCGGGGAGCTGTTTTTT.

The gene calls are TRBV29-1 and TRBJ2-7, with D perhaps matching TRBD1 or TRBD2 (5 bases each). V lost 8 bases and J 5 bases, leaving 22 bases between the germline ends. The CDR3 is 14 residues long. Germline CDR1 and CDR2: SQVTM and ANQGSEA. The CDR3 DNA reads TGCAGCATCTGGCGTGGGGACGGGCCGGACGAGCAGTACTTC. As protein: CSIWRGDGPDEQYF.

The chain combines TRBV10-3 with TRBJ2-3; D uncertain. This CDR3 spans 15 amino acids. Trimming left V 3 bases short and J 0 bases short, with 10 bases between. Per germline, CDR1 ENHRY and CDR2 SYGVKD. CDR3 DNA: TGTGCCATCAGTGACGGGCCCGATAGCACAGATACGCAGTATTTT. Protein product: CAISDGPDSTDTQYF.

This clone was recorded a few times. The V and J genes are TRBV4-2 and TRBJ2-7; D unresolved. V shed 0 bases and J shed 3 bases, with 12 bases lying between them. Germline CDR1 is LGHNA and CDR2 is YNFKEQ. The CDR3 contains 15 residues. CDR3 protein: CASSQDWNFRYEQYF. In nucleotides, the CDR3 is TGTGCCAGCAGCCAAGATTGGAACTTCCGCTACGAGCAGTACTTC.

The gene calls are TRBV7-9 and TRBJ1-1; 8 positions agree with TRBD1. Germline V gene data show CDR1 as SEHNR and CDR2 as FQNEAQ (reference sequence). This CDR3 is built from 17 residues. The V segment lost 4 bases and the J segment 0 bases; nucleotides outside the gene matches: 10. The CDR3 here is CASSSQGAQYMNTEAFF. The CDR3 DNA follows: TGTGCCAGCAGCTCCCAGGGGGCCCAATACATGAACACTGAAGCTTTCTTT.

The CDR3 protein is CASSASTGTPYLSYEQYF. The CDR3 region has the DNA TGTGCCAGTAGTGCGTCCACCGGGACTCCGTACCTCTCCTACGAGCAGTACTTC. This sequence joins TRBV19 and TRBJ2-7, with D possibly TRBD2 on 6 matching bases. Germline lookup yields CDR1 LNHDA and CDR2 SQIVND (reference sequence). The V end lost 5 bases, the J end lost 0 bases, and 23 bases lay between the germline ends. CDR3 length: 18 residues.

The rearrangement uses TRBV30 and TRBJ1-6, with D tentatively TRBD1 (5 bases). This CDR3 contains 12 residues. Per germline, CDR1 GTSNPN and CDR2 SVGIG (reference sequence). The chain's CDR3 is CALDWGNSPLHF. The CDR3 DNA is TGTGCTTTGGACTGGGGGAATTCACCCCTCCACTTT.

This clone was seen once. This chain links TRBV5-4 with TRBJ2-3, with 7 bases that match TRBD1. The germline V gene has CDR1 SGHNT and CDR2 YYREEE (reference sequence). With V trimmed by 0 bases and J by 2 bases, 6 bases remained unmatched. This CDR3 spans 16 amino acids. The DNA of the CDR3 is TGTGCCAGCAGCTTGGACAGGGGTGGAATCACAGATACGCAGTATTTT. Its protein product is CASSLDRGGITDTQYF.

CDR3 protein: CASSLTGDPGYGYTF. CDR3 coding DNA: TGTGCCAGCAGCTTAACGGGGGACCCGGGGTATGGCTACACCTTC. This chain joins TRBV7-3 and TRBJ1-2; D is possibly TRBD1 (5 bases). Germline CDR1 and CDR2: SGHTA and FQGTGA. The length of the CDR3 is 15 residues. V lost 0 bases to trimming and J lost 5 bases, with 13 bases between them. Complete variable domain (other parts from reference TRBV7-3 and TRBJ1-2): GAGVSQTPSNKVTEKGKYVELRCDPISGHTALYWYRQSLGQGPEFLIYFQGTGAADDSGLPNDRFFAVRPEGSVSTLKIQRTERGDSAVYLCASSLTGDPGYGYTFGSGTRLTVV.

This clone was seen only once. The rearrangement links TRBV4-3 to TRBJ1-4, with D unclear. The V and J ends lost 0 bases and 8 bases respectively, with 13 bases between them. The V gene's germline CDR1 is LGHNA and CDR2 YSLEER. The CDR3 has 15 residues. Written as DNA, the CDR3 is TGCGCCAGCAGCCAAGAAGGGCATAAGAGCGAAAAACTGTTTTTT. Translated, it gives CASSQEGHKSEKLFF.